The present TCR beta chain was sequenced within a study of CD8+ T cells in alopecia areata. For the study at large: The study gave tofacitinib for 6 to 18 months, then 6 months off drug.

The treatment: oral pan-JAK inhibitor, 5-10 mg twice daily. In alopecia areata patients, both lesional scalp punch biopsies and peripheral blood were collected. CDR3 length: 14 residues. V lost 7 bases, J lost 3 bases, and 14 bases lay in between. From germline, CDR1 is SEHNR and CDR2 FQNEAQ (reference sequence). RNA extraction and reverse transcription yielded cDNA as sequencing template. Measured with immunoSEQ multiplex PCR; TCRdb has only the in-frame clones, and not every one. The sample lists 130,000 or so clones, about 86% occurring once. The sample here was CD8+ T cells sorted from blood, taken at week 4, from a patient treated with tofacitinib. The TCR comes from a human donor with alopecia areata. The V gene is TRBV7-9, the J gene TRBJ2-3; D not resolved. CDR3 residues: CASTTAWPTDTQYF. The DNA of the CDR3 is TGTGCCAGCACTACGGCTTGGCCTACAGATACGCAGTATTTT.